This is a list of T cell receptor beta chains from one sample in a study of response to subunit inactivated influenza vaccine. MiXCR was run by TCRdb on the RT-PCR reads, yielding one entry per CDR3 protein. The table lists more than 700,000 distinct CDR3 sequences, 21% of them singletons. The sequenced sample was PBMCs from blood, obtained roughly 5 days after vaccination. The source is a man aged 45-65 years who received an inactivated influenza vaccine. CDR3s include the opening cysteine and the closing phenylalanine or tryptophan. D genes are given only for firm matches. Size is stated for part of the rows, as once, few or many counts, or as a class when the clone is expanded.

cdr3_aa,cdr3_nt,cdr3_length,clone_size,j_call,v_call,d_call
CASSELLPSTDTQYF,TGTGCCAGCAGTGAACTACTCCCAAGCACAGATACGCAGTATTTT,15,.,TRBJ2-3,TRBV2,.
CASSLGLPGGGTEAFF,TGTGCCAGCAGCCTAGGCCTCCCGGGGGGTGGCACTGAAGCTTTCTTT,16,.,TRBJ1-1,TRBV3-1,.
CSAYGLAGPSDIQYF,TGCAGTGCCTACGGACTAGCGGGACCCTCGGACATTCAGTACTTC,15,.,TRBJ2-4,TRBV20-1,TRBD2
CASSFRGGMNTEAFF,TGCGCCAGCAGCTTCCGCGGGGGCATGAACACTGAAGCTTTCTTT,15,few,TRBJ1-1,TRBV5-1,.
CATSRQGKTEAFF,TGTGCCACCAGCAGACAGGGGAAGACTGAAGCTTTCTTT,13,.,TRBJ1-1,TRBV15,.
CASSTATGNEKLFF,TGCGCCAGCAGCACGGCCACAGGGAATGAAAAACTGTTTTTT,14,few,TRBJ1-4,TRBV5-1,.
CASRPGTSSYNEQFF,TGTGCCAGCAGACCCGGGACTAGCTCCTACAATGAGCAGTTCTTC,15,.,TRBJ2-1,TRBV12-3/TRBV12-4,TRBD2
CSASYVFGIVKGVKETQYF,TGCAGTGCTAGTTACGTTTTTGGCATAGTCAAGGGGGTAAAAGAGACCCAGTACTTC,19,few,TRBJ2-5,TRBV20-1,.
CASSGDRASSEKLFF,TGCGCCAGCAGCGGCGACAGAGCTAGTAGTGAAAAACTGTTTTTT,15,.,TRBJ1-4,TRBV5-1,.
CSARRSRGLFDEQFF,TGCAGTGCTAGGAGGTCCAGGGGGCTCTTCGATGAGCAGTTCTTC,15,.,TRBJ2-1,TRBV20-1,TRBD1
CASSEAFRPEQYF,TGTGCCAGCAGCGAGGCATTTAGGCCCGAGCAGTACTTC,13,.,TRBJ2-7,TRBV7-9,.
CSASMRGGWETQYF,TGCAGTGCTAGTATGAGGGGGGGCTGGGAGACCCAGTACTTC,14,.,TRBJ2-5,TRBV20-1,.
CASSQPTGRAGNTIYF,TGTGCCAGCAGCCAGCCGACAGGGCGGGCTGGAAACACCATATATTTT,16,.,TRBJ1-3,TRBV3-1,TRBD1
CASSLTSGSSDEQFF,TGTGCCAGCAGTCTAACTAGCGGGAGCTCTGATGAGCAGTTCTTC,15,few,TRBJ2-1,TRBV11-2,TRBD2
CASSVGALAGVLTGELFF,TGTGCCAGCAGCGTAGGAGCGCTAGCGGGAGTTTTAACCGGGGAGCTGTTTTTT,18,once,TRBJ2-2,TRBV9,TRBD2
CSVTRYPLERTGVNYGYTF,TGCAGCGTTACTCGATACCCCCTTGAACGGACAGGGGTTAACTATGGCTACACCTTC,19,.,TRBJ1-2,TRBV29-1,TRBD1
CASSPDGSRDEQYF,TGTGCCAGCTCACCTGACGGGAGTCGTGACGAGCAGTACTTC,14,.,TRBJ2-7,TRBV18,.
CSVEDGIAGLLHEQYF,TGCAGCGTTGAAGACGGGATAGCGGGACTCCTCCACGAGCAGTACTTC,16,once,TRBJ2-7,TRBV29-1,TRBD2
CSAGGTSGNTDTQYF,TGCAGTGCTGGGGGGACTAGCGGGAACACAGATACGCAGTATTTT,15,.,TRBJ2-3,TRBV20-1,TRBD2
CASSQAGRGNTEAFF,TGCGCCAGCAGCCAAGCTGGCAGGGGGAACACTGAAGCTTTCTTT,15,.,TRBJ1-1,TRBV4-3,.
CASSTGRLNEQFF,TGTGCCAGCAGTACAGGGAGGCTTAATGAGCAGTTCTTC,13,few,TRBJ2-1,TRBV12-3/TRBV12-4,.
CSARTGIQYGYTF,TGCAGTGCTAGGACAGGGATTCAATATGGCTACACCTTC,13,many,TRBJ1-2,TRBV20-1,TRBD1
CASSFYSTSGRLFF,TGTGCCAGCAGCTTCTACAGCACCTCCGGAAGGCTGTTTTTT,14,.,TRBJ2-2,TRBV5-8,.
CASSLVGRAFLSEQYF,TGCGCCAGCAGCTTGGTCGGGAGGGCCTTTCTTTCCGAGCAGTACTTC,16,.,TRBJ2-7,TRBV5-1,TRBD2
CASSLTSGRRTGELFF,TGTGCCAGCAGCCTAACTAGCGGGAGAAGGACCGGGGAGCTGTTTTTT,16,few,TRBJ2-2,TRBV12-3/TRBV12-4,TRBD2
CSSMGHLNTEAFF,TGCAGCTCGATGGGACACTTGAACACTGAAGCTTTCTTT,13,.,TRBJ1-1,TRBV29-1,.
CASSLLARNTGELFF,TGTGCCAGCAGTTTACTAGCCCGAAACACCGGGGAGCTGTTTTTT,15,many,TRBJ2-2,TRBV12-3/TRBV12-4,.
CASSLGGTHNEQFF,TGTGCCAGCAGTTTAGGGGGGACTCACAATGAGCAGTTCTTC,14,few,TRBJ2-1,TRBV12-3/TRBV12-4,.
CASTPDRYSYNEQFF,TGTGCCAGCACACCCGACAGATATTCCTACAATGAGCAGTTCTTC,15,few,TRBJ2-1,TRBV7-2,.
CASSDQGNTEAFF,TGTGCCAGCAGTGACCAGGGCAACACTGAAGCTTTCTTT,13,.,TRBJ1-1,TRBV2,.
CSARKAGSYNSPLHF,TGCAGTGCTAGAAAGGCTGGGTCCTATAATTCACCCCTCCACTTT,15,few,TRBJ1-6,TRBV20-1,.
CASSLSAGSLYEQYF,TGTGCCAGCAGCTTGAGTGCCGGGTCCCTATACGAGCAGTACTTC,15,once,TRBJ2-7,TRBV5-5,.
CASSPTKTSINEQFF,TGTGCCAGCAGCCCGACGAAGACCAGCATCAATGAGCAGTTCTTC,15,many,TRBJ2-1,TRBV7-9,.
CASSSLDIRTDTQYF,TGTGCCAGCAGTTCACTCGACATTCGCACAGATACGCAGTATTTT,15,.,TRBJ2-3,TRBV6-5,.
CASSASSGKSTDTQYF,TGTGCCAGCAGTGCTTCTAGCGGGAAGAGCACAGATACGCAGTATTTT,16,few,TRBJ2-3,TRBV25-1,TRBD2
CARNDEGLAGGLVFQETQYF,TGTGCCAGAAACGATGAGGGACTAGCGGGAGGGCTTGTGTTTCAAGAGACCCAGTACTTC,20,few,TRBJ2-5,TRBV12-3/TRBV12-4,TRBD2
CSARGRGGTNYGYTF,TGCAGTGCTAGGGGGCGAGGAGGCACTAACTATGGCTACACCTTC,15,.,TRBJ1-2,TRBV20-1,.
CSVEDLKGAYNEQFF,TGCAGCGTTGAAGATCTCAAGGGGGCTTACAATGAGCAGTTCTTC,15,many,TRBJ2-1,TRBV29-1,TRBD1
CSALLADTGELFF,TGCAGTGCTCTGCTAGCGGACACCGGGGAGCTGTTTTTT,13,few,TRBJ2-2,TRBV20-1,TRBD2
CSARQGTSGANVLTF,TGCAGTGCCCGACAGGGAACCTCTGGGGCCAACGTCCTGACTTTC,15,.,TRBJ2-6,TRBV20-1,TRBD1
CASKTGTGWSSTEAFF,TGTGCCAGCAAGACCGGGACAGGGTGGTCGAGCACTGAAGCTTTCTTT,16,few,TRBJ1-1,TRBV27,TRBD1
CASSYSLPSIGDGYTF,TGTGCCAGCAGTTACTCGCTTCCCTCGATCGGGGATGGCTACACCTTC,16,few,TRBJ1-2,TRBV6-5,.
CASSLVGASGAYEQYF,TGTGCCAGCAGCTTAGTGGGGGCTAGCGGGGCCTACGAGCAGTACTTC,16,.,TRBJ2-7,TRBV7-8,TRBD2
CASSVGSLAGGLPTYNEQFF,TGTGCCAGCAGCGTAGGATCTCTAGCGGGGGGGCTCCCCACTTACAATGAGCAGTTCTTC,20,few,TRBJ2-1,TRBV9,TRBD2
CSGDSPLLDTQYF,TGCAGCGGGGACTCTCCCCTCTTGGATACGCAGTATTTT,13,.,TRBJ2-3,TRBV29-1,.
CASSAHQGWGEKLFF,TGTGCCAGCAGCGCCCACCAGGGGTGGGGTGAAAAACTGTTTTTT,15,.,TRBJ1-4,TRBV9,.
CASSQDPNSPLHF,TGCGCCAGCAGCCAAGATCCCAATTCACCCCTCCACTTT,13,many,TRBJ1-6,TRBV3-1,.
CASSLTLAYEQYF,TGTGCCAGCAGCTTGACGTTAGCCTACGAGCAGTACTTC,13,.,TRBJ2-7,TRBV7-9,.
CASSLAGGSNTDTQYF,TGCGCCAGCAGCTTGGCCGGTGGGTCGAACACAGATACGCAGTATTTT,16,.,TRBJ2-3,TRBV5-1,.
CASSELRIPRNEQFF,TGTGCCAGCAGTGAATTACGTATTCCTAGGAATGAGCAGTTCTTC,15,many,TRBJ2-1,TRBV2,.
CASSETNRVQYF,TGTGCCAGCAGCGAGACAAACAGGGTCCAGTACTTC,12,.,TRBJ2-5,TRBV3-1,.
CASSKGLAGVHEQYF,TGTGCCAGCAGCAAAGGACTAGCGGGAGTTCACGAGCAGTACTTC,15,few,TRBJ2-7,TRBV21-1,.
CASSPPPGLDSPIRLAKNIQYF,TGTGCCAGCAGCCCACCTCCGGGACTAGACTCCCCGATCCGTCTAGCCAAAAACATTCAGTACTTC,22,.,TRBJ2-4,TRBV4-2,TRBD2
CASRSQIIETQYF,TGTGCCAGCCGCTCTCAGATTATTGAGACCCAGTACTTC,13,few,TRBJ2-5,TRBV18,.